Here is one T cell receptor beta chain with its context. Clinical history as reported by participants underpinned cohort assignment. Exposed participants encountered a COVID-19 case during the 2 weeks preceding study entry. This specimen belongs to a study of blood T cell repertoires in COVID-19. Study summary: Researchers got acute and convalescent COVID-19 samples from the United States, Italy and Spain.

In the study's own analysis: Nucleated cell number was recorded as an estimate derived from reference gene primer amplification. Only in-frame clones appear in the TCRdb table, and some are missing; sequencing was by immunoSEQ multiplex PCR. Clone size and V and J calls were adopted from that table, with D and trimming inferred from the DNA. The table records fewer than 250,000 clones, under 90% of them present only once. Germline V CDR1 and CDR2: SGHAT, FQNNGV. V was trimmed by 4 bases and J by 4 bases, leaving 10 bases between them. The CDR3 is 13 residues long. The sequenced sample was PBMCs or T cells enriched from blood (not recorded which). This receptor was identified in a woman in her forties who had been exposed to COVID-19. The V gene is TRBV11-2, the J gene TRBJ1-1, with a possible D match to TRBD1 (6 bases). CDR3 nucleotide sequence: TGTGCCAGCAGCTCAGGGGAGGGCACTGAAGCTTTCTTT. Its translation is CASSSGEGTEAFF.